What follows are 5 T cell receptor beta chains derived from one specimen sequenced in a study of a mutant IDH1 vaccine in newly diagnosed glioma. Assay used: immunoSEQ multiplex PCR; TCRdb lists only in-frame clones, some missing. The sample has about 88,000 clones, around 79% seen once. Described time point: baseline, week 1 (first vaccination visit). The treatment is: pre-vaccination baseline after standard-of-care therapy. Source: PBMCs, taken from a glioma patient treated with radiotherapy, temozolomide or both. These receptor sequences come from a man aged 35-49 years with glioma. Some clones in this sample may be carry-over from other donors' samples.

This sequence joins TRBV13 and TRBJ2-5; 8 bases map to TRBD1. CDR1 is PRHDT, CDR2 FYEKMQ, per germline (reference sequence). CDR3 length equals 14 residues. V trimming: 3 bases; J trimming: 5 bases; junction bases outside the gene matches: 5. In DNA form, the CDR3 reads TGTGCCAGCAGCTTCCTTGACAGGGGTGAGACCCAGTACTTC. Its translation is CASSFLDRGETQYF.

V gene TRBV19 combines with J gene TRBJ1-2, with D hard to call. Germline lookup yields CDR1 LNHDA and CDR2 SQIVND (reference sequence). V dropped 7 bases and J dropped 8 bases, with 17 bases sitting between them. The CDR3 contains 13 residues. CDR3 in DNA: TGTGCCAGTACCATGAGCGGGGTACGGGGCTACACCTTC. This translates into CASTMSGVRGYTF. The variable domain in full, completed from reference TRBV19 and TRBJ1-2, reads DGGITQSPKYLFRKEGQNVTLSCEQNLNHDAMYWYRQDPGQGLRLIYYSQIVNDFQKGDIAEGYSVSREKKESFPLTVTSAQKNPTAFYLCASTMSGVRGYTFGSGTRLTVV.

This chain joins TRBV6-4 and TRBJ1-1; 10 bases match TRBD1. Germline lookup yields CDR1 MRHNA and CDR2 SNTAGT. Trimming took 0 bases from V and 5 from J; bases not matched to a gene: 0. This CDR3 comprises 14 residues. CDR3 coding DNA: TGTGCCAGCAGTGACTCGGACAGGGGGACTGAAGCTTTCTTT. As protein: CASSDSDRGTEAFF.

The V call is TRBV5-4, the J call TRBJ1-6, with TRBD1 identical over 8 bases. Trimming cost V 4 bases and J 7 bases; bases outside gene matches: 4. Germline CDR1 reads SGHNT; CDR2 reads YYREEE (reference sequence). CDR3 length equals 14 residues. The CDR3 nucleotides read TGTGCCAGCAGCGAGGGACAGGTCAATTCACCCCTCCACTTT. Protein sequence: CASSEGQVNSPLHF.

The chain recombines TRBV19 with TRBJ2-5, with 8 bases matching TRBD1. The CDR3 contains 13 residues. Germline V gene data show CDR1 as LNHDA and CDR2 as SQIVND (reference sequence). The junction had 8 bases not matched to a gene; V was cut back by 9 bases and J by 5 bases. DNA for the CDR3: TGTGCCAGCGGACAGGGTGGGTTGGAGACCCAGTACTTC. Its protein is CASGQGGLETQYF.